This entry lists 30 T cell receptor beta chains sequenced from one sample in a study of shared clonotypes between healthy human individuals. Data came from immunoSEQ multiplex PCR; TCRdb stores just in-frame clones and leaves some out. The sample records around 2.5 million clones, approximately 93% being singletons. Sequences were obtained from naive CD4+ T cells from PBMCs. Indicated subset: CD45RA+ positively selected. The receptor source for this set is a man between 18 and 29 years old in good health. Some clones in this sample may be carry-over from other donors' samples.

With regard to this clone: Other nucleotide sequences from this sample produce the same CDR3. The chain employs TRBV28 and TRBJ2-7, with D hard to call. The CDR3 consists of 14 residues. Trimming removed 5 bases at V and 0 bases at J, with 11 bases between. Germline values: CDR1 MDHEN, CDR2 SYDVKM. The CDR3 coding sequence is TGTGCCAGCAGTCCGCCAGGAGCCTCCTACGAGCAGTACTTC. Amino acid sequence: CASSPPGASYEQYF.

In this sample, this clone turned up once. The rearrangement joins TRBV2 to TRBJ1-2; the match to TRBD1 covers 9 bases. J gave up 3 bases and V 1 base, and 3 bases lay outside the gene matches. Germline V gene sequence: CDR1 SNHLY, CDR2 FYNNEI. This CDR3 has 15 amino acids. For the CDR3, the DNA is TGTGCCAGCAGTGAAGGACAGGGGGAAGACTATGGCTACACCTTC. Amino acid sequence: CASSEGQGEDYGYTF. The complete variable domain, with remaining parts taken from reference TRBV2 and TRBJ1-2, reads EPEVTQTPSHQVTQMGQEVILRCVPISNHLYFYWYRQILGQKVEFLVSFYNNEISEKSEIFDDQFSVERPDGSNFTLKIRSTKLEDSAMYFCASSEGQGEDYGYTFGSGTRLTVV.

This sequence joins TRBV28 and TRBJ1-5; maybe TRBD1 (5 bases). The V and J ends lost 1 base and 3 bases respectively, with 10 bases between them. CDR3 length equals 15 residues. Germline loops: CDR1 MDHEN, CDR2 SYDVKM. Here the CDR3 DNA reads TGTGCCAGCAGTTTATACAGGACCCTCAATCAGCCCCAGCATTTT. Amino acid sequence: CASSLYRTLNQPQHF.

The rearrangement joins TRBV9 to TRBJ2-3, with 11 bases fitting TRBD1. The CDR3 covers 14 residues. The V segment lost 2 bases and the J segment 6 bases; nucleotides outside the gene matches: 2. Looked up from germline, CDR1 is SGDLS and CDR2 is YYNGEE. In DNA, the CDR3 is TGTGCCAGCAGCGTCGGGACAGGGGGTGATACGCAGTATTTT. It yields the protein CASSVGTGGDTQYF.

This clone showed up just once. The chain employs TRBV5-8 and TRBJ2-7; D not resolved. Deletions cut 4 bases from V and 2 bases from J, with 19 bases between. CDR3 length equals 16 residues. Looked up from germline, CDR1 is SGHTS and CDR2 is YDEGEE. The CDR3 DNA sequence: TGTGCCAGCAGCCCCTACTTTTATAGTGTAGCCTACGAGCAGTACTTC. The encoded protein is CASSPYFYSVAYEQYF.

With respect to this clone: Additional DNA sequences in this sample encode the identical CDR3. The chain is built from TRBV18 and TRBJ2-3; D not certain. The CDR3 length is 12 residues. V lost 6 bases, J lost 4 bases, and 8 bases lay in between. Germline V lookup: CDR1 KGHSH, CDR2 LQKENI. This CDR3 is CASSPSPDTQYF. The CDR3 nucleotides read TGTGCCAGCTCTCCCTCCCCAGATACGCAGTATTTT.

The chain uses TRBV11-2 and TRBJ2-5, with unresolved D. The CDR3 contains 14 residues. Germline V lookup: CDR1 SGHAT, CDR2 FQNNGV. V lost 5 bases to trimming and J lost 2 bases, with 12 bases between them. The CDR3 nucleotides are TGTGCCAGCAGCCGCGCAGGCGTGCAAGAGACCCAGTACTTC. Amino acids: CASSRAGVQETQYF.

This chain joins TRBV5-1 and TRBJ2-6; D may be TRBD1 (6 bases). The CDR3 spans 19 residues. Germline CDR1 and CDR2: SGHRS and YFSETQ. Trimming shortened V by 4 bases and J by 0 bases, and 20 bases separated the two germline ends. CDR3 coding DNA: TGCGCCAGCAGCCCATATCAACAGGGCTCTAGCTCTGGGGCCAACGTCCTGACTTTC. This sequence encodes CASSPYQQGSSSGANVLTF. Full variable domain (remainder filled in from reference TRBV5-1 and TRBJ2-6): KAGVTQTPRYLIKTRGQQVTLSCSPISGHRSVSWYQQTPGQGLQFLFEYFSETQRNKGNFPGRFSGRQFSNSRSEMNVSTLELGDSALYLCASSPYQQGSSSGANVLTFGAGSRLTVL.

The rearrangement joins TRBV6-1 to TRBJ2-1, with unresolved D. This CDR3 spans 15 amino acids. Germline V gene data show CDR1 as MNHNS and CDR2 as SASEGT. The V end lost 7 bases, the J end lost 3 bases, and 16 bases lay between the germline ends. The CDR3 protein is CASTNLGRIYNEQFF. As DNA, the CDR3 is TGTGCCAGCACCAATCTCGGACGGATCTACAATGAGCAGTTCTTC.

This CDR3 is CASSLGGVRKREGYNEQFF. CDR3 bases: TGTGCCAGCAGCCTGGGGGGCGTCCGGAAGCGGGAGGGATACAATGAGCAGTTCTTC. The V and J genes are TRBV7-8 and TRBJ2-1, with 10 positions matching TRBD2. Germline loops: CDR1 SGHVS, CDR2 FQNEAQ. V shed 5 bases and J 4 bases; nucleotides not matched to a gene: 17. The CDR3 is 19 residues long.

The rearrangement uses TRBV7-9 and TRBJ2-1; TRBD2 agrees at 14 bases. The trim removed 0 bases at V and 5 bases at J, leaving 6 bases unmatched. The CDR3 sequence is 18 residues long. The V gene's germline CDR1 is SEHNR and CDR2 FQNEAQ (reference sequence). The CDR3 DNA is TGTGCCAGCAGCTTAGCGGGACTAGCGGGAGTTAGGGACAATGAGCAGTTCTTC. This translates into CASSLAGLAGVRDNEQFF.

This clone was observed a handful of times. The chain uses TRBV6-6 and TRBJ1-1; D gene unclear. Germline assignment: CDR1 MNHNY and CDR2 SVGAGI (reference sequence). V gave up 2 bases and J gave up 4 bases, with 17 bases separating them. This CDR3 region has 16 residues. The CDR3 DNA follows: TGTGCCAGCAGTTACGCGCTGGCCGGGCGAACCACTGAAGCTTTCTTT. This encodes CASSYALAGRTTEAFF.

The rearrangement joins TRBV30 to TRBJ1-3, with 7 bases fitting TRBD1. CDR3 length equals 13 residues. From germline, CDR1 is GTSNPN and CDR2 SVGIG (reference sequence). V shed 5 bases, J shed 3 bases, and the junction held 4 bases outside the gene matches. The CDR3 protein is CAWEGGIGNTIYF. In DNA, the CDR3 is TGTGCCTGGGAAGGGGGCATTGGAAACACCATATATTTT.

This chain connects TRBV5-8 to TRBJ2-7; D is possibly TRBD1 (5 bases). Germline CDR1 is SGHTS and CDR2 is YDEGEE. Trimming took off 5 bases at V and 3 bases at J, with 12 bases between the two ends. The CDR3 runs to 13 residues. The CDR3 protein is CASRGVVLYEQYF. The CDR3 DNA is TGTGCCAGCAGAGGGGTAGTACTCTACGAGCAGTACTTC.

This clone was recorded once. The chain employs TRBV6-5 and TRBJ2-3; D perhaps matches TRBD2 (5 bases). This CDR3 has 14 residues. V was cut by 4 bases and J by 4 bases, with 12 bases left in between. The germline gives CDR1 MNHEY, CDR2 SVGAGI. The DNA of the CDR3 is TGTGCCAGCAGTTTAGCCTCCGGGGCAGATACGCAGTATTTT. This encodes CASSLASGADTQYF.

The genes are TRBV6-1 and TRBJ1-1; D remains unclear. The CDR3 covers 11 residues. The V gene's germline CDR1 is MNHNS and CDR2 SASEGT. Trimming pared 0 bases from V and 14 bases from J, leaving 10 bases between. DNA for the CDR3: TGTGCCAGCAGTGAAGCTATAAGAACATTCTTT. This codes for CASSEAIRTFF.

This rearrangement joins TRBV7-6 to TRBJ2-5; TRBD2 aligns across 7 bases. The V segment lost 5 bases and the J segment 2 bases; nucleotides outside the gene matches: 8. The CDR3 totals 15 residues. From germline, CDR1 is SGHVS and CDR2 FNYEAQ. CDR3 loop: CASSPFTGGQETQYF. In nucleotides, the CDR3 is TGTGCCAGCAGCCCATTCACGGGAGGACAAGAGACCCAGTACTTC.

This clone was picked up one time. This rearrangement joins TRBV27 to TRBJ2-2; D assignment may be TRBD1 or TRBD2 (5 bases each). Germline V CDR1 and CDR2: MNHEY, SMNVEV (reference sequence). The V and J ends lost 7 bases and 3 bases respectively, with 15 bases between them. The CDR3 totals 15 residues. DNA of the CDR3: TGTGCCAGCAACCCAATACGAGGGGACACCGGGGAGCTGTTTTTT. It encodes CASNPIRGDTGELFF.

This rearrangement joins TRBV15 to TRBJ2-7; D call uncertain. Germline assignment: CDR1 LNHNV and CDR2 YYDKDF (reference sequence). Between the trimmed V and J ends, which lost 1 base and 2 bases, there was a span of 12 bases. The CDR3 extends over 15 amino acids. This CDR3 is CATSRATGRAYEQYF. Here the CDR3 DNA reads TGTGCCACCAGCAGAGCTACGGGTAGGGCCTACGAGCAGTACTTC.

This clone showed up just once. This sample also contains other DNA sequences that code for the same CDR3. V gene TRBV5-1 combines with J gene TRBJ1-1; D is unclear. The germline V gene has CDR1 SGHRS and CDR2 YFSETQ. CDR3 length: 15 amino acids. Trimming stripped 0 bases from V and 0 bases from J, with 9 bases between. CDR3 sequence reads: CASSLVGVMNTEAFF. Written as DNA, the CDR3 is TGCGCCAGCAGCTTGGTCGGGGTCATGAACACTGAAGCTTTCTTT. Supplemented by reference TRBV5-1 and TRBJ1-1, the full variable domain reads KAGVTQTPRYLIKTRGQQVTLSCSPISGHRSVSWYQQTPGQGLQFLFEYFSETQRNKGNFPGRFSGRQFSNSRSEMNVSTLELGDSALYLCASSLVGVMNTEAFFGQGTRLTVV.

This sequence joins TRBV5-1 and TRBJ2-6; D perhaps matches TRBD1 (6 bases). The CDR3 is 18 amino acids. Germline CDR1 SGHRS, CDR2 YFSETQ. Trimming removed 4 bases at V and 4 bases at J, with 21 bases between. The CDR3 sequence is CASSEIVGAPGGANVLTF. The CDR3 DNA reads as TGCGCCAGCAGCGAAATTGTGGGGGCCCCCGGGGGGGCCAACGTCCTGACTTTC.

The rearrangement joins TRBV7-3 to TRBJ1-1; 8 positions agree with TRBD1. The CDR3 contains 14 residues. V lost 4 bases and J lost 11; bases outside the gene matches: 12. In germline, CDR1 is SGHTA, CDR2 FQGTGA. This CDR3 is CASSSAGGLSRAFF. The CDR3 bases are TGTGCCAGCAGCTCCGCAGGGGGCTTAAGTCGTGCTTTCTTT.

In DNA form, the CDR3 reads TGTGCCAGTAGCCTACTAGCGGACGCCTACAATGAGCAGTTCTTC. Protein product: CASSLLADAYNEQFF. This chain uses TRBV19 with TRBJ2-1; TRBD2 matches at 8 bases. CDR3 size: 15 residues. Trimming took 6 bases from V and 2 from J; bases not matched to a gene: 6. CDR1 is LNHDA and CDR2 is SQIVND in the germline V gene (reference sequence).

This clone was seen once. V gene TRBV28 combines with J gene TRBJ1-1; D might be TRBD1 (5 bases). Germline loops: CDR1 MDHEN, CDR2 SYDVKM. Trimming stripped 2 bases from V and 4 bases from J, with 14 bases between. The CDR3 runs to 15 residues. In nucleotides, the CDR3 is TGTGCCAGCAGTTTAGGAGGGGACCGCCGCACTGAAGCTTTCTTT. It codes for CASSLGGDRRTEAFF.

The rearrangement joins TRBV6-1 to TRBJ2-6; maybe TRBD1 (5 bases). Trimming took off 7 bases at V and 2 bases at J, with 12 bases between the two ends. The CDR3 sequence is 15 residues long. From germline, CDR1 is MNHNS and CDR2 SASEGT. The CDR3 loop reads CASMGQGAGANVLTF. As DNA, the CDR3 is TGTGCCAGCATGGGGCAGGGTGCTGGGGCCAACGTCCTGACTTTC.

The chain joins TRBV7-2 to TRBJ1-2; D call uncertain. Germline CDR1 is SGHTA and CDR2 is FQGNSA. Trimming took off 0 bases at V and 2 bases at J, with 10 bases between the two ends. The CDR3 runs to 15 residues. Here the CDR3 reads CASSLAWGENYGYTF. CDR3 bases: TGTGCCAGCAGCTTAGCGTGGGGTGAGAACTATGGCTACACCTTC.

This clone appeared a single time. The V call is TRBV7-8, the J call TRBJ2-5; TRBD2 aligns across 7 bases. Germline values: CDR1 SGHVS, CDR2 FQNEAQ. The CDR3 contains 14 residues. With V trimmed by 1 base and J by 5 bases, 4 bases remained unmatched. The CDR3 region is CASSLVGRRETQYF. The CDR3 nucleotides read TGTGCCAGCAGCTTAGTCGGGAGGAGGGAGACCCAGTACTTC.

For the CDR3, the DNA is TGTGCCAGCAGCCCAGGGTCCTACGAGCAGTACTTC. Its protein is CASSPGSYEQYF. The rearrangement links TRBV5-4 to TRBJ2-7; D perhaps matches TRBD1 (5 bases). V lost 4 bases, J lost 1 base, and 6 bases lay in between. The CDR3 totals 12 residues. Germline loops: CDR1 SGHNT, CDR2 YYREEE (reference sequence).

The chain is built from TRBV7-3 and TRBJ1-1, with D tentatively TRBD1 (5 bases). V was shortened by 6 bases and J by 4 bases, with 15 bases between the two germline ends. The CDR3 length is 14 residues. Germline CDR1 reads SGHTA; CDR2 reads FQGTGA. This chain's CDR3 is CASSSTRDSTEAFF. The DNA for the CDR3 is TGTGCCAGCAGTTCGACCAGGGATAGCACTGAAGCTTTCTTT. Full variable domain (outside the CDR3, taken from reference TRBV7-3 and TRBJ1-1): GAGVSQTPSNKVTEKGKYVELRCDPISGHTALYWYRQSLGQGPEFLIYFQGTGAADDSGLPNDRFFAVRPEGSVSTLKIQRTERGDSAVYLCASSSTRDSTEAFFGQGTRLTVV.

The rearrangement joins TRBV30 to TRBJ1-2; D unresolved. The V end was cut by 3 bases, the J end by 8 bases, with 19 bases between. Germline V gene data show CDR1 as GTSNPN and CDR2 as SVGIG (reference sequence). The CDR3 spans 14 residues. The CDR3 region has the DNA TGTGCCTGGAGCTCACAAGGACTAGTCGGCGGCTACACCTTC. Residues: CAWSSQGLVGGYTF.